The 9 T cell receptor beta chains below come from one sample, sequenced in a study of shared clonotypes between healthy human individuals. Produced via immunoSEQ multiplex PCR; TCRdb's table is partial and in-frame only. This sample has some 500,000 clones; roughly 95% occur once, and the top ten carry 0.064%. Sequenced input: naive CD4+ T cells sorted from blood. The subset was: CD45RA+ positively selected. The source is a woman in her twenties or thirties in good health.

J is TRBJ1-1 and V is TRBV7-6; a possible D gene is TRBD1 (6 bases). CDR3 length equals 12 residues. The V gene's germline CDR1 is SGHVS and CDR2 FNYEAQ. V was pared by 4 bases and J by 11 bases, with 14 bases between. The CDR3 DNA reads TGTGCCAGCAGCTCCGCTGAGGGGGGCGCTTTCTTT. It yields the protein CASSSAEGGAFF.

The chain is built from TRBV9 and TRBJ1-2; D remains ambiguous. V lost 0 bases and J lost 3, with 15 bases in between. Looked up from germline, CDR1 is SGDLS and CDR2 is YYNGEE. The CDR3 sequence is 16 residues long. The CDR3 region is CASSVATTHWDYGYTF. The DNA for the CDR3 is TGTGCCAGCAGCGTAGCTACTACTCACTGGGACTATGGCTACACCTTC.

About this clone itself: Distinct nucleotide sequences in the sample also encode this CDR3. This chain joins TRBV6-5 and TRBJ1-2; 9 bases are shared with TRBD1. The germline V gene encodes CDR1 MNHEY and CDR2 SVGAGI. The ends lost 0 bases at V and 5 bases at J; junction bases unmatched: 1. The CDR3 is 14 amino acids. The chain's CDR3 is CASSYSGQGYGYTF. CDR3 DNA sequence: TGTGCCAGCAGTTACTCTGGACAGGGGTATGGCTACACCTTC.

The chain has TRBV19 and TRBJ1-5, with 8 nucleotides matching TRBD1. Per the germline V gene, CDR1 is LNHDA and CDR2 is SQIVND (reference sequence). The J segment lost 2 bases and the V segment lost 7 bases, leaving 4 bases of the junction unmatched. This CDR3 has 14 amino acids. CDR3 nucleotide sequence: TGTGCCAGTACCAGGGGGCCAGGCAATCAGCCCCAGCATTTT. Its protein product is CASTRGPGNQPQHF.

J is TRBJ1-5 and V is TRBV27, with 11 bases fitting TRBD1. Germline V gives CDR1 MNHEY, CDR2 SMNVEV (reference sequence). Trimming removed 6 bases from V and 5 bases from J; junction bases left unmatched: 12. CDR3 size: 17 residues. The CDR3: CASSRIPGQGVDQPQHF. CDR3 nucleotides: TGTGCCAGCAGCCGAATCCCGGGACAGGGGGTTGATCAGCCCCAGCATTTT.

The chain is built from TRBV6-9 and TRBJ1-5, with D unclear. Germline CDR1 and CDR2: MNHGY and SVAAGI. The CDR3 is 18 amino acids. Trimming removed 2 bases from V and 1 base from J, with 18 bases in between. CDR3 residues: CASSYPRQDDGSNQPQHF. DNA of the CDR3: TGTGCCAGCAGTTATCCTAGGCAGGACGACGGAAGCAATCAGCCCCAGCATTTT.

The rearrangement joins TRBV5-1 to TRBJ1-2; 12 bases match TRBD1. The CDR3 runs 17 residues. The germline gives CDR1 SGHRS, CDR2 YFSETQ. The trim removed 2 bases at V and 10 bases at J, leaving 15 bases unmatched. CDR3 residues: CASSFGDRGRKALFYTF. As DNA, the CDR3 is TGCGCCAGCAGCTTTGGGGACAGGGGGCGTAAGGCGCTATTCTACACCTTC.

Concerning this clone: A read error may account for a junction end that differs from germline. CDR3 protein: CASSGYVRF. CDR3 nucleotides: TGTGCCAGCAGCGGATACGTTCGCTTC. The chain is built from TRBV5-8 and TRBJ1-2, with D uncertain. The germline V gene has CDR1 SGHTS and CDR2 YDEGEE. This CDR3 is built from 9 residues.

J is TRBJ1-1 and V is TRBV9, with a possible D match to TRBD1 (6 bases). V dropped 3 bases and J dropped 4 bases, with 13 bases sitting between them. The CDR3 is 14 residues long. CDR1 is SGDLS and CDR2 is YYNGEE in the germline V gene. The CDR3 region is CASSAGQGSTEAFF. In nucleotides, the CDR3 is TGTGCCAGCAGCGCGGGACAAGGCTCCACTGAAGCTTTCTTT.